These 18 T cell receptor beta chains share one sample of origin, sequenced in a study of shared clonotypes between healthy human individuals. The repertoire was sequenced with immunoSEQ multiplex PCR; TCRdb's copy has only in-frame clones and lacks some. Of about 1.5 million clones in the sample, 95% to 99% were seen once. The specimen was naive CD4+ T cells sorted from blood. The subset was: CD45RA+ positively selected. These receptors all come from a young man in good health.

The chain is built from TRBV5-6 and TRBJ2-1; 9 nucleotides match TRBD2. With V trimmed by 7 bases and J by 7 bases, 6 bases remained unmatched. This CDR3 comprises 13 residues. CDR1 SGHDT and CDR2 YYEEEE come from the germline V gene. The chain's CDR3 is CASRYSGSNEQFF. CDR3 nucleotides: TGTGCCAGCCGTTATAGCGGGAGTAATGAGCAGTTCTTC.

The V gene is TRBV5-8, the J gene TRBJ1-2; D is perhaps TRBD1 (5 bases). CDR3 length equals 15 residues. Trimming took 0 bases from V and 1 from J, leaving 10 bases between them. The germline V gene encodes CDR1 SGHTS and CDR2 YDEGEE. CDR3: CASSLGGANNYGYTF. The CDR3 bases are TGTGCCAGCAGCTTGGGTGGGGCTAATAACTATGGCTACACCTTC.

This sequence joins TRBV9 and TRBJ2-2, with a possible D match to TRBD1 (8 bases). The V and J ends lost 3 bases and 5 bases respectively, with 14 bases between them. The CDR3 spans 15 residues. Per germline, CDR1 SGDLS and CDR2 YYNGEE. The CDR3 loop reads CASSADRGGTGELFF. DNA of the CDR3: TGTGCCAGCAGCGCCGACAGGGGAGGGACCGGGGAGCTGTTTTTT.

V gene TRBV28 combines with J gene TRBJ2-5; tentatively, D is TRBD2 (5 bases). This CDR3 region has 14 residues. CDR1 is MDHEN, CDR2 SYDVKM, per germline. Trimming removed 4 bases from V and 5 bases from J, with 14 bases in between. CDR3 sequence: CASSSENTGETQYF. The CDR3 region has the DNA TGTGCCAGCAGTTCAGAAAATACGGGGGAGACCCAGTACTTC.

In DNA form, the CDR3 reads TGTGCCAGCAGCGTAGTGACGAGACACCTCTCTGGGGCCAACGTCCTGACTTTC. Translating it yields CASSVVTRHLSGANVLTF. The rearrangement joins TRBV9 to TRBJ2-6; D ambiguous. Trimming stripped 0 bases from V and 0 bases from J, with 13 bases between. The CDR3 runs to 18 residues. Germline V gene data show CDR1 as SGDLS and CDR2 as YYNGEE.

The chain combines TRBV29-1 with TRBJ2-7; D ambiguous. V was cut by 0 bases and J by 12 bases, with 15 bases left in between. This CDR3 spans 12 amino acids. The germline gives CDR1 SQVTM, CDR2 ANQGSEA. The CDR3 DNA is TGCAGCGTTGAAGAGGTAGACAAGTACCGGTACTTC. As protein: CSVEEVDKYRYF.

V is TRBV7-8 and J is TRBJ2-1; D unresolved. V was trimmed by 7 bases and J by 2 bases, leaving 18 bases between them. Germline CDR1 is SGHVS and CDR2 is FQNEAQ. The CDR3 runs 16 residues. The CDR3 DNA reads as TGTGCCAGCATCCACTCGCCCAGCAGAACCTACAATGAGCAGTTCTTC. Encoded protein: CASIHSPSRTYNEQFF. The full variable domain, in which reference TRBV7-8 and TRBJ2-1 provide the parts outside the CDR3, is GAGVSQSPRYKVAKRGQDVALRCDPISGHVSLFWYQQALGQGPEFLTYFQNEAQLDKSGLPSDRFFAERPEGSVSTLKIQRTQQEDSAVYLCASIHSPSRTYNEQFFGPGTRLTVL.

This chain's CDR3 is CASSLEVFPYEQYF. Written as DNA, the CDR3 is TGCGCCAGCAGCTTGGAAGTCTTTCCCTACGAGCAGTACTTC. The rearrangement links TRBV5-1 to TRBJ2-7; D is uncertain. The CDR3 has 14 amino acids. V shed 0 bases and J shed 2 bases, with 9 bases lying between them. In germline, CDR1 is SGHRS, CDR2 YFSETQ.

CDR3 DNA: TGCAGCGTTGAAGAGTCGGGAATTCCTAGGACTATCGACTATGGCTACACCTTC. Its translation: CSVEESGIPRTIDYGYTF. The rearrangement uses TRBV29-1 and TRBJ1-2; no clear D. The CDR3 consists of 18 residues. CDR1 and CDR2 from the germline V gene are SQVTM and ANQGSEA. Trimming shortened V by 0 bases and J by 3 bases, and 23 bases separated the two germline ends. The full variable domain, completed using reference TRBV29-1 and TRBJ1-2, is SAVISQKPSRDICQRGTSLTIQCQVDSQVTMMFWYRQQPGQSLTLIATANQGSEATYESGFVIDKFPISRPNLTFSTLTVSNMSPEDSSIYLCSVEESGIPRTIDYGYTFGSGTRLTVV.

As regards this clone: Other DNA sequences in this specimen translate into the identical CDR3. The chain employs TRBV5-1 and TRBJ2-1; the match to TRBD1 covers 7 bases. Per the germline V gene, CDR1 is SGHRS and CDR2 is YFSETQ. V dropped 7 bases and J dropped 0; count of bases not matched to a gene: 4. This CDR3 comprises 14 residues. The CDR3: CASSPGGSYNEQFF. The DNA of the CDR3 is TGCGCCAGCTCTCCAGGGGGCTCCTACAATGAGCAGTTCTTC.

V and J are TRBV7-9 and TRBJ1-4; 8 bases match TRBD1. With 4 bases clipped from V and 3 bases from J, the junction kept 1 base outside the gene matches. The CDR3 loop spans 14 amino acids. CDR1 SEHNR and CDR2 FQNEAQ come from the germline V gene (reference sequence). CDR3 sequence reads: CASSWTGSNEKLFF. Here the CDR3 DNA reads TGTGCCAGCAGCTGGACAGGGTCTAATGAAAAACTGTTTTTT. Full variable domain (outside the CDR3, taken from reference TRBV7-9 and TRBJ1-4): DTGVSQNPRHKITKRGQNVTFRCDPISEHNRLYWYRQTLGQGPEFLTYFQNEAQLEKSRLLSDRFSAERPKGSFSTLEIQRTEQGDSAMYLCASSWTGSNEKLFFGSGTQLSVL.

This chain connects TRBV28 to TRBJ2-7; D gene ambiguous. The CDR3 runs 12 residues. The V end was cut by 3 bases, the J end by 2 bases, with 5 bases between. Germline V gene data show CDR1 as MDHEN and CDR2 as SYDVKM. CDR3 loop: CASSFGAYEQYF. DNA for the CDR3: TGTGCCAGCAGTTTCGGTGCCTACGAGCAGTACTTC.

With respect to this clone: Other DNA sequences within the sample encode an identical CDR3. The V call is TRBV15, the J call TRBJ1-4, with 7 bases aligning to TRBD1. Germline-derived CDR1 and CDR2 are LNHNV and YYDKDF (reference sequence). Trimming removed 5 bases from V and 7 bases from J; junction bases left unmatched: 4. This CDR3 is built from 13 residues. The CDR3 loop reads CATSRGGSEKLFF. In DNA, the CDR3 is TGTGCCACCAGCCGAGGGGGCTCTGAAAAACTGTTTTTT.

This clone was seen a single time. The chain links TRBV29-1 to TRBJ2-5; D perhaps matches TRBD2 (5 bases). The CDR3 covers 13 residues. V lost 3 bases and J lost 2, with 10 bases in between. Germline CDR1 SQVTM, CDR2 ANQGSEA. CDR3 loop: CSVDELVQETQYF. The CDR3 nucleotides are TGCAGCGTTGACGAACTAGTACAAGAGACCCAGTACTTC.

This clone appeared once. The chain couples TRBV6-5 to TRBJ2-5; 7 bases map to TRBD1. Germline CDR1 is MNHEY and CDR2 is SVGAGI. V lost 4 bases and J lost 4; bases outside the gene matches: 9. The CDR3 totals 15 residues. Written as DNA, the CDR3 is TGTGCCAGCAGTTTTGGGCAGGGGGTCGGAGAGACCCAGTACTTC. It is translated as CASSFGQGVGETQYF.

CDR3 sequence reads: CATSRGWETQYF. The CDR3 DNA reads TGTGCCACCTCCAGGGGATGGGAGACCCAGTACTTC. The rearrangement joins TRBV19 to TRBJ2-5, with D maybe TRBD1 (6 bases). Germline CDR1 and CDR2: LNHDA and SQIVND (reference sequence). CDR3 size: 12 residues. The germline V and J ends were trimmed by 10 bases and 5 bases, with 14 bases remaining between them.

The chain employs TRBV5-4 and TRBJ2-7; the D gene is possibly TRBD2 (6 bases). This CDR3 spans 15 amino acids. V was trimmed by 4 bases and J by 3 bases, leaving 17 bases between them. CDR1 is SGHNT, CDR2 YYREEE, per germline (reference sequence). CDR3 in amino acids: CASSGAGRMDYEQYF. CDR3 DNA sequence: TGTGCCAGCAGCGGTGCGGGAAGGATGGACTACGAGCAGTACTTC.

V usage is TRBV5-5 and J usage is TRBJ2-2; 13 positions match TRBD2. The germline V gene encodes CDR1 SGHKS and CDR2 YYEKEE (reference sequence). V dropped 4 bases and J dropped 6; count of bases not matched to a gene: 6. The CDR3 has 16 residues. The chain's CDR3 is CASSVRTSGRAGELFF. CDR3 sequence (DNA): TGTGCCAGCAGCGTACGGACTAGCGGGAGAGCCGGGGAGCTGTTTTTT.